Included here is one T cell receptor beta chain sequence, with context. Germline-derived CDR1 and CDR2 are SGHRS and YFSETQ. This CDR3 has 17 residues. J was trimmed by 2 bases and V by 4 bases; bases with no gene match: 8. Measured with immunoSEQ multiplex PCR; TCRdb has only the in-frame clones, and not every one. The sample consists of 300,000 to 350,000 clones, 90% to 95% of them appearing once. This specimen belongs to a study of blood T cell repertoires in COVID-19. V and J are TRBV5-1 and TRBJ2-3; 12 nucleotides align to TRBD2. Sequenced material: PBMCs or T cells enriched from blood (not recorded which). This receptor was identified in a woman in her twenties or thirties who had been exposed to COVID-19. CDR3 in amino acids: CASSPGLAGFFTDTQYF. In nucleotides, the CDR3 is TGCGCCAGCAGCCCCGGACTAGCGGGGTTTTTCACAGATACGCAGTATTTT.